The 9 T cell receptor beta chains presented below share a single source sample, sequenced in a study of blood T cell repertoires in COVID-19. Assay: immunoSEQ multiplex PCR; the TCRdb copy retains only in-frame clones and omits some. Of about 95,000 clones in the sample, about 90% were seen once. The sample comprised peripheral blood. The origin of the receptors is a human donor in a cohort sampled during active COVID-19.

The chain recombines TRBV10-1 with TRBJ2-1, with 11 bases lining up with TRBD2. Germline V gene data show CDR1 as WNHNN and CDR2 as SYGVQD (reference sequence). There are 15 residues in the CDR3. After removal of 7 bases from V and 7 bases from J, the junction contained 9 bases not matched to a gene. Written as DNA, the CDR3 is TGCGCCAGCAAAAAGGGACTAGCGGATTTAAATGAGCAGTTCTTC. It translates to CASKKGLADLNEQFF.

This clone was observed a single time. The chain couples TRBV7-7 to TRBJ1-4; D is perhaps TRBD1 (5 bases). The CDR3 covers 12 residues. The germline gives CDR1 SSHAT, CDR2 FNYEAQ (reference sequence). In DNA form, the CDR3 reads TGTGCTAGCCTGGGGGGAGGGGAAAAACTGTTTTTT. Residues: CASLGGGEKLFF.

The V gene is TRBV3-1 (or the pseudogene TRBV3-2), the J gene TRBJ2-1, with a weak D call TRBD2 (5 bases). The CDR3 loop spans 12 amino acids. V lost 6 bases to trimming and J lost 8 bases, with 11 bases between them. Germline V gene sequence: CDR1 LGHDT, CDR2 YNNKEL (reference sequence). The CDR3 is CASRDPGYEQFF. In DNA, the CDR3 is TGTGCCAGCAGGGACCCGGGGTATGAGCAGTTCTTC.

The chain uses TRBV19 and TRBJ1-1; possibly TRBD1 for D (6 bases). In germline, CDR1 is LNHDA, CDR2 SQIVND (reference sequence). V lost 7 bases and J 0 bases, leaving 18 bases between the germline ends. This CDR3 contains 16 residues. The CDR3 sequence: CASIRGGAGVNTEAFF. For the CDR3, the DNA is TGTGCCAGTATCCGCGGGGGCGCTGGGGTGAACACTGAAGCTTTCTTT. Together with reference TRBV19 and TRBJ1-1, the CDR3 gives the full variable domain: DGGITQSPKYLFRKEGQNVTLSCEQNLNHDAMYWYRQDPGQGLRLIYYSQIVNDFQKGDIAEGYSVSREKKESFPLTVTSAQKNPTAFYLCASIRGGAGVNTEAFFGQGTRLTVV.

The chain employs TRBV4-1 and TRBJ1-4; TRBD1 is a possible D gene (6 bases). CDR3 length equals 16 residues. Trimming took 0 bases from V and 5 from J, leaving 13 bases between them. Germline V CDR1 and CDR2: MGHRA, YSYEKL. The CDR3 loop reads CASSQDSGAGNEKLFF. Here the CDR3 DNA reads TGCGCCAGCAGCCAAGATTCAGGGGCTGGGAATGAAAAACTGTTTTTT.

V gene TRBV11-2 combines with J gene TRBJ1-6; weak D call: TRBD1 (6 bases). With 3 bases removed from V and 8 bases from J, the gap between germline ends came to 14 bases. CDR1 is SGHAT, CDR2 FQNNGV, per germline. The CDR3 is 15 amino acids. CDR3 nucleotides: TGTGCCAGCAGCTTGACTGGACAGAGAGATTCACCCCTCCACTTT. Its protein product is CASSLTGQRDSPLHF. Full variable domain (rest looked up from reference TRBV11-2 and TRBJ1-6): EAGVAQSPRYKIIEKRQSVAFWCNPISGHATLYWYQQILGQGPKLLIQFQNNGVVDDSQLPKDRFSAERLKGVDSTLKIQPAKLEDSAVYLCASSLTGQRDSPLHFGNGTRLTVT.

V usage is TRBV3-1 (or the pseudogene TRBV3-2) and J usage is TRBJ1-6; D call uncertain. From germline, CDR1 is LGHDT and CDR2 YNNKEL (reference sequence). CDR3 length: 13 amino acids. V shed 4 bases and J shed 7 bases, with 8 bases lying between them. Written as DNA, the CDR3 is TGTGCCAGCAGCCTAAATAGCAATTCACCCCTCCACTTT. Residues: CASSLNSNSPLHF.

The rearrangement joins TRBV7-9 to TRBJ1-5; 7 positions match TRBD1. V lost 5 bases to trimming and J lost 5 bases; unmatched junction nucleotides: 9. Germline loops: CDR1 SEHNR, CDR2 FQNEAQ (reference sequence). CDR3 length equals 15 residues. The CDR3 DNA follows: TGTGCCAGCAGCCAGGACAGGTTTCCCGATCAGCCCCAGCATTTT. Translation gives CASSQDRFPDQPQHF.

The chain links TRBV11-1 to TRBJ1-2; 7 bases agree with TRBD1. The CDR3 length is 14 residues. Germline CDR1 and CDR2: SGHAT and FQDESV (reference sequence). Losses at the gene ends were 5 bases for V and 8 bases for J; bases not matched to a gene: 11. CDR3 sequence: CASSPTGTDKGYTF. The CDR3 bases are TGTGCCAGCAGCCCTACCGGGACAGACAAGGGCTACACCTTC.